The 21 T cell receptor beta chains given below trace back to one sample, sequenced in a study of blood T cell repertoires in COVID-19. Clones were read by immunoSEQ multiplex PCR, and TCRdb kept only the in-frame ones, dropping some. The repertoire holds under 200,000 clones, under 80% seen once, with around 3% in the top ten. Sequencing was performed on peripheral blood. All receptors come from a woman of 80 years or more with acute or convalescent COVID-19.

V is TRBV11-2 and J is TRBJ2-2; 10 bases line up with TRBD1. This CDR3 contains 17 residues. With 1 base clipped from V and 2 bases from J, the junction kept 4 bases outside the gene matches. From germline, CDR1 is SGHAT and CDR2 FQNNGV. The CDR3 reads CASSLGGTGANTGELFF. Written as DNA, the CDR3 is TGTGCCAGCAGCTTAGGCGGGACAGGGGCAAACACCGGGGAGCTGTTTTTT.

The rearrangement joins TRBV7-9 to TRBJ1-4; 8 nucleotides align to TRBD1. Germline CDR1 SEHNR, CDR2 FQNEAQ (reference sequence). J lost 7 bases, V lost 5 bases, and 6 bases had no gene match. The CDR3 totals 14 residues. The CDR3 DNA reads TGTGCCAGCAGCCCGACAGGGGTAGTTGAAAAACTGTTTTTT. This codes for CASSPTGVVEKLFF.

The chain carries TRBV7-7 and TRBJ2-5; the match to TRBD2 covers 16 bases. J gave up 2 bases and V 5 bases, and 5 bases lay outside the gene matches. Germline CDR1 reads SSHAT; CDR2 reads FNYEAQ (reference sequence). CDR3 length equals 17 residues. CDR3 loop: CASSLGLAGGNQETQYF. CDR3 DNA sequence: TGTGCCAGCAGCCTGGGACTAGCGGGAGGGAATCAAGAGACCCAGTACTTC.

The chain's CDR3 is CASSLFQGRQQYF. As DNA, the CDR3 is TGCGCCAGCAGCTTGTTCCAGGGAAGACAGCAGTACTTC. This chain connects TRBV5-1 to TRBJ2-7; TRBD1 might be the D (5 bases). The CDR3 spans 13 residues. V shed 1 base and J shed 8 bases, with 13 bases lying between them. CDR1 and CDR2 (germline): SGHRS, YFSETQ.

The V and J genes are TRBV2 and TRBJ1-1; perhaps TRBD1 as D (5 bases). The germline V and J ends were trimmed by 6 bases and 3 bases, with 11 bases remaining between them. CDR1 and CDR2 (germline): SNHLY, FYNNEI. The CDR3 runs 13 residues. The CDR3 is CASSAQGYTEAFF. The CDR3 region has the DNA TGTGCCAGCAGCGCCCAGGGATACACTGAAGCTTTCTTT.

The V and J genes are TRBV2 and TRBJ2-6; 7 bases are a match to TRBD1. From germline, CDR1 is SNHLY and CDR2 FYNNEI. V shed 5 bases, J shed 0 bases, and the junction held 7 bases outside the gene matches. The CDR3 covers 17 residues. The CDR3, as DNA: TGTGCCAGCAGTTTTGGGACAGCGTCCTCTGGGGCCAACGTCCTGACTTTC. Protein: CASSFGTASSGANVLTF.

The J gene is TRBJ2-5, the V gene TRBV6-5; the match to TRBD1 covers 8 bases. Germline lookup yields CDR1 MNHEY and CDR2 SVGAGI. Germline trimming cut 5 bases from V and 1 base from J; bases unmatched to any gene: 3. The CDR3 is 14 amino acids. The DNA of the CDR3 is TGTGCCAGCAGTCGGGACAGGTTCCAAGAGACCCAGTACTTC. Its translation is CASSRDRFQETQYF.

This chain links TRBV5-1 with TRBJ2-5, with TRBD1 as a possible D gene (6 bases). This CDR3 comprises 15 residues. Germline-derived CDR1 and CDR2 are SGHRS and YFSETQ. The ends were cut back, 2 bases at V and 2 bases at J, with 13 bases in the middle. CDR3 nucleotides: TGCGCCAGCAGCTTTACGGACAGACTACAAGAGACCCAGTACTTC. This gives the protein CASSFTDRLQETQYF. Full variable domain (rest looked up from reference TRBV5-1 and TRBJ2-5): KAGVTQTPRYLIKTRGQQVTLSCSPISGHRSVSWYQQTPGQGLQFLFEYFSETQRNKGNFPGRFSGRQFSNSRSEMNVSTLELGDSALYLCASSFTDRLQETQYFGPGTRLLVL.

The chain is built from TRBV30 and TRBJ1-1; possibly TRBD1 for D (5 bases). The CDR3 has 14 residues. Germline assignment: CDR1 GTSNPN and CDR2 SVGIG (reference sequence). With 3 bases removed from V and 0 bases from J, the gap between germline ends came to 11 bases. For the CDR3, the DNA is TGTGCCTGGAGGGAATGGGACTTGAACACTGAAGCTTTCTTT. It is translated as CAWREWDLNTEAFF. The whole variable domain, remainder taken from reference TRBV30 and TRBJ1-1, is SQTIHQWPATLVQPVGSPLSLECTVEGTSNPNLYWYRQAAGRGLQLLFYSVGIGQISSEVPQNLSASRPQDRQFILSSKKLLLSDSGFYLCAWREWDLNTEAFFGQGTRLTVV.

V is TRBV11-3 and J is TRBJ1-1, with D possibly TRBD1 on 6 matching bases. Between the trimmed V and J ends, which lost 5 bases and 11 bases, there was a span of 18 bases. Germline assignment: CDR1 SGHNT and CDR2 YENEEA. This CDR3 comprises 13 residues. CDR3 region: CASSRDGGGSAFF. The DNA for the CDR3 is TGTGCCAGCAGCCGGGATGGGGGGGGCTCGGCTTTCTTT. Using reference TRBV11-3 and TRBJ1-1 for the parts outside the CDR3, the full variable domain is EAGVVQSPRYKIIEKKQPVAFWCNPISGHNTLYWYLQNLGQGPELLIRYENEEAVDDSQLPKDRFSAERLKGVDSTLKIQPAELGDSAVYLCASSRDGGGSAFFGQGTRLTVV.

The chain couples TRBV28 to TRBJ1-6; the D is unclear. This CDR3 contains 12 residues. Germline V lookup: CDR1 MDHEN, CDR2 SYDVKM. Trimming took off 8 bases at V and 7 bases at J, with 9 bases between the two ends. Written as DNA, the CDR3 is TGTGCCAGCGCGGTAGGAAATTCACCCCTCCACTTT. Residues: CASAVGNSPLHF. The whole variable domain, remainder taken from reference TRBV28 and TRBJ1-6, is DVKVTQSSRYLVKRTGEKVFLECVQDMDHENMFWYRQDPGLGLRLIYFSYDVKMKEKGDIPEGYSVSREKKERFSLILESASTNQTSMYLCASAVGNSPLHFGNGTRLTVT.

This chain connects TRBV5-4 to TRBJ2-7; 7 bases line up with TRBD1. From germline, CDR1 is SGHNT and CDR2 YYREEE (reference sequence). Germline trimming cut 2 bases from V and 6 bases from J; bases unmatched to any gene: 11. The CDR3 contains 15 residues. The CDR3 loop is CASSFSGGRFAEQYF. CDR3 DNA sequence: TGTGCCAGCAGCTTTTCAGGGGGTCGTTTCGCCGAGCAGTACTTC.

This chain connects TRBV10-1 to TRBJ2-7; D is unresolved. Germline-derived CDR1 and CDR2 are WNHNN and SYGVQD (reference sequence). The CDR3 has 12 residues. The V gene lost 0 bases and the J gene lost 9 bases, with 9 bases spanning the gap. The CDR3 reads CASSESSLRQYF. CDR3 sequence (DNA): TGCGCCAGCAGTGAGTCCTCCCTACGGCAGTACTTC.

This CDR3 reads CASSPGDSPLHF. In DNA form, the CDR3 reads TGTGCCAGCTCACCAGGAGATTCACCCCTCCACTTT. V and J are TRBV18 and TRBJ1-6; D gene ambiguous. The V gene lost 2 bases and the J gene lost 8 bases, with 4 bases spanning the gap. Per the germline V gene, CDR1 is KGHSH and CDR2 is LQKENI. The CDR3 is 12 residues long.

This sequence joins TRBV5-1 and TRBJ2-3; 7 positions agree with TRBD2. Per the germline V gene, CDR1 is SGHRS and CDR2 is YFSETQ. CDR3 length equals 15 residues. The V segment lost 3 bases and the J segment 2 bases; nucleotides outside the gene matches: 6. CDR3 coding DNA: TGCGCCAGCAGCTGGCAGGGACTACACACAGATACGCAGTATTTT. The encoded protein is CASSWQGLHTDTQYF.

The J gene is TRBJ1-2, the V gene TRBV5-1, with TRBD1 as a possible D gene (6 bases). The germline V and J ends were trimmed by 1 base and 4 bases, with 14 bases remaining between them. Germline V CDR1 and CDR2: SGHRS, YFSETQ. This CDR3 spans 15 amino acids. The DNA of the CDR3 is TGCGCCAGCAGCTTGAATGGACAGACAAGCTATGGCTACACCTTC. Translating it yields CASSLNGQTSYGYTF.

The chain joins TRBV5-1 to TRBJ1-2; 8 positions match TRBD1. Germline loops: CDR1 SGHRS, CDR2 YFSETQ. This CDR3 spans 14 amino acids. V lost 5 bases, J lost 4 bases, and 7 bases stayed unmatched. CDR3 region: CASSSTGVSYGYTF. Here the CDR3 DNA reads TGCGCCAGCAGTTCGACAGGGGTCTCCTATGGCTACACCTTC.

This chain links TRBV24-1 with TRBJ2-2, with a possible D match to TRBD1 (5 bases). The V gene lost 2 bases and the J gene lost 0 bases, with 9 bases spanning the gap. The CDR3 has 16 residues. Germline lookup yields CDR1 KGHDR and CDR2 SFDVKD. CDR3 protein: CATSDSSGSNTGELFF. CDR3 DNA sequence: TGTGCCACCAGTGATTCCTCAGGGTCGAACACCGGGGAGCTGTTTTTT.

The chain's CDR3 is CASSSTTADYNEQFF. The CDR3 DNA sequence: TGTGCCAGCAGTTCAACTACCGCCGACTACAATGAGCAGTTCTTC. The chain recombines TRBV28 with TRBJ2-1, with no clear D. Germline CDR1 reads MDHEN; CDR2 reads SYDVKM. This CDR3 region has 15 residues. Trimming left V 4 bases short and J 3 bases short, with 13 bases between.

The rearrangement uses TRBV7-8 and TRBJ2-5, with 10 bases identical to TRBD1. The CDR3 spans 16 residues. The V segment lost 5 bases and the J segment 1 base; nucleotides outside the gene matches: 7. Germline CDR1 SGHVS, CDR2 FQNEAQ. CDR3 amino acids: CASSIPGQGFQETQYF. CDR3 in DNA: TGTGCCAGCAGCATCCCGGGACAGGGGTTCCAAGAGACCCAGTACTTC.

The chain employs TRBV7-9 and TRBJ2-1, with D perhaps matching TRBD1 (5 bases). V was shortened by 1 base and J by 0 bases, with 13 bases between the two germline ends. The V gene's germline CDR1 is SEHNR and CDR2 FQNEAQ (reference sequence). The CDR3 length is 17 residues. The CDR3 sequence: CASSLGRQSSSYNEQFF. In nucleotides, the CDR3 is TGTGCCAGCAGCTTAGGGCGACAGTCAAGCTCCTACAATGAGCAGTTCTTC.